Listed here are 24 T cell receptor beta chains from one sample, sequenced in a study of blood T cell repertoires in COVID-19. This table comes from immunoSEQ multiplex PCR, and its TCRdb copy is limited to in-frame clones, with some not included. Among tens of thousands of clones listed, approximately 90% were seen once. The sample taken for sequencing was peripheral blood. Source of these receptors: a man older than 75 with acute or convalescent COVID-19.

This rearrangement joins TRBV14 to TRBJ2-1; maybe TRBD2 (6 bases). The CDR3 is made up of 15 amino acids. Trimming removed 4 bases at V and 3 bases at J, with 13 bases between. Germline V gene data show CDR1 as SGHDN and CDR2 as FVKESK. In DNA, the CDR3 is TGTGCCAGCAGCCCCCGCGGGGCGGGCTACAATGAGCAGTTCTTC. Translated: CASSPRGAGYNEQFF.

CDR3 sequence reads: CASSPNQGSNQPQHF. CDR3 nucleotide sequence: TGTGCCAGCTCACCGAACCAGGGTTCCAATCAGCCCCAGCATTTT. J is TRBJ1-5 and V is TRBV18; TRBD1 might be the D (5 bases). CDR3 length: 15 amino acids. Germline CDR1 KGHSH, CDR2 LQKENI. V lost 3 bases and J lost 3, with 12 bases in between.

This chain joins TRBV5-1 and TRBJ2-1; a weak D match, TRBD1 (6 bases). The CDR3 runs to 14 residues. Trimming left V 3 bases short and J 15 bases short, with 22 bases between. Germline V gene lookup returns CDR1 SGHRS and CDR2 YFSETQ. DNA for the CDR3: TGCGCCAGCAGCTCAATGGCCAAGGACAGTTCGCGGTTCTTC. It specifies CASSSMAKDSSRFF.

The chain uses TRBV25-1 and TRBJ1-1; D perhaps matches TRBD1 (6 bases). CDR3 length equals 13 residues. CDR1 MGHDK and CDR2 SYGVNS come from the germline V gene. The V end lost 8 bases, the J end lost 11 bases, and 21 bases lay between the germline ends. The CDR3 region is CASSGHPDTGAFF. In DNA form, the CDR3 reads TGTGCCAGCTCGGGACACCCCGACACTGGGGCTTTCTTT.

The rearrangement joins TRBV29-1 to TRBJ1-1, with D unclear. The CDR3 has 12 amino acids. Germline values: CDR1 SQVTM, CDR2 ANQGSEA. V was clipped by 5 bases and J by 5 bases, with 12 bases between them. In nucleotides, the CDR3 is TGCAGCGTTAATTCCCGGGTGACTGAAGCTTTCTTT. Residues: CSVNSRVTEAFF.

The chain combines TRBV10-1 with TRBJ2-5; TRBD2 matches at 7 bases. Germline assignment: CDR1 WNHNN and CDR2 SYGVQD (reference sequence). This CDR3 comprises 15 residues. V was pared by 0 bases and J by 2 bases, with 3 bases of the junction left unmatched. For the CDR3, the DNA is TGCGCCAGCAGTGAGTCAGTGGGGGGGCAAGAGACCCAGTACTTC. Translating gives CASSESVGGQETQYF.

This chain uses TRBV9 with TRBJ1-2; perhaps TRBD1 as D (5 bases). V dropped 0 bases and J dropped 7 bases, with 16 bases sitting between them. From germline, CDR1 is SGDLS and CDR2 YYNGEE. The CDR3 is made up of 15 amino acids. The CDR3 loop reads CASSVGQGPIFGYTF. The CDR3 DNA is TGTGCCAGCAGCGTAGGCCAGGGCCCAATCTTTGGCTACACCTTC. The complete variable domain, with remaining parts taken from reference TRBV9 and TRBJ1-2, reads DSGVTQTPKHLITATGQRVTLRCSPRSGDLSVYWYQQSLDQGLQFLIQYYNGEERAKGNILERFSAQQFPDLHSELNLSSLELGDSALYFCASSVGQGPIFGYTFGSGTRLTVV.

The chain employs TRBV14 and TRBJ1-1; 8 bases match TRBD1. V lost 4 bases, J lost 3 bases, and 10 bases stayed unmatched. Germline values: CDR1 SGHDN, CDR2 FVKESK. This CDR3 comprises 16 residues. DNA of the CDR3: TGTGCCAGCAGCCCGCGACAGGGGATAAGGTACACTGAAGCTTTCTTT. It is translated as CASSPRQGIRYTEAFF. Filled out from reference TRBV14 and TRBJ1-1, the complete variable domain reads EAGVTQFPSHSVIEKGQTVTLRCDPISGHDNLYWYRRVMGKEIKFLLHFVKESKQDESGMPNNRFLAERTGGTYSTLKVQPAELEDSGVYFCASSPRQGIRYTEAFFGQGTRLTVV.

This chain uses TRBV18 with TRBJ2-7, with a tentative D call TRBD1 (6 bases). The V gene lost 2 bases and the J gene lost 0 bases, with 11 bases spanning the gap. Germline V gene lookup returns CDR1 KGHSH and CDR2 LQKENI. The CDR3 runs 15 residues. CDR3: CASSPNRANSYEQYF. In DNA form, the CDR3 reads TGTGCCAGCTCACCAAACAGGGCCAACTCCTACGAGCAGTACTTC.

This clone was detected only a few times. The V call is TRBV7-6, the J call TRBJ2-3; tentatively, D is TRBD2 (5 bases). The CDR3 sequence is 15 residues long. Between the trimmed V and J ends, which lost 6 bases and 0 bases, there was a span of 13 bases. Germline lookup yields CDR1 SGHVS and CDR2 FNYEAQ. CDR3 bases: TGTGCCAGCAGGTTGGGAGATTCTAGCACAGATACGCAGTATTTT. Residues: CASRLGDSSTDTQYF.

The V and J genes are TRBV3-1 (or the pseudogene TRBV3-2) and TRBJ1-6; 7 bases are a match to TRBD1. Per the germline V gene, CDR1 is LGHDT and CDR2 is YNNKEL (reference sequence). The V segment lost 0 bases and the J segment 8 bases; nucleotides outside the gene matches: 7. The CDR3 is made up of 16 amino acids. The CDR3 DNA is TGTGCCAGCAGCCAAGATTCACAGGGGAGTTATTCACCCCTCCACTTT. It specifies CASSQDSQGSYSPLHF.

V is TRBV7-2 and J is TRBJ1-5; TRBD1 matches 7 bases. The CDR3 runs 13 residues. Looked up from germline, CDR1 is SGHTA and CDR2 is FQGNSA. Unmatched junction bases numbered 4, after V lost 5 bases and J lost 6 bases. CDR3 DNA: TGTGCCAGCAGCACCTCAGGGGGTCAGCCCCAGCATTTT. Its translation is CASSTSGGQPQHF.

The CDR3, as DNA: TGCGCCAGCAGCTTGCAGGACAGGGTCTACAATGAGCAGTTCTTC. It codes for CASSLQDRVYNEQFF. This chain uses TRBV5-1 with TRBJ2-1; TRBD1 matches 8 bases. Germline trimming cut 1 base from V and 3 bases from J; bases unmatched to any gene: 3. Per germline, CDR1 SGHRS and CDR2 YFSETQ. The CDR3 totals 15 residues.

The rearrangement uses TRBV6-1 and TRBJ1-2, with D tentatively TRBD1 (5 bases). This CDR3 region has 14 residues. Trimming stripped 1 base from V and 8 bases from J, with 14 bases between. Germline V gene lookup returns CDR1 MNHNS and CDR2 SASEGT. CDR3 nucleotides: TGTGCCAGCAGTGAAGAGGGGCACTTGGGAGGCTACACCTTC. This translates into CASSEEGHLGGYTF.

A single count supports this clone. The chain is built from TRBV7-9 and TRBJ1-6, with no clear D. This CDR3 comprises 14 residues. The V and J ends lost 6 bases and 7 bases respectively, with 13 bases between them. Germline lookup yields CDR1 SEHNR and CDR2 FQNEAQ (reference sequence). The CDR3 DNA sequence: TGTGCCAGCAGGCCCGGGGTGGGAAATTCACCCCTCCACTTT. Translating it yields CASRPGVGNSPLHF. The complete variable domain, with remaining parts taken from reference TRBV7-9 and TRBJ1-6, reads DTGVSQNPRHKITKRGQNVTFRCDPISEHNRLYWYRQTLGQGPEFLTYFQNEAQLEKSRLLSDRFSAERPKGSFSTLEIQRTEQGDSAMYLCASRPGVGNSPLHFGNGTRLTVT.

The chain is built from TRBV30 and TRBJ1-4; 8 positions match TRBD1. The CDR3 spans 15 residues. Germline CDR1 GTSNPN, CDR2 SVGIG (reference sequence). Trimming at V came to 3 bases and at J to 5 bases, leaving 8 bases not matched to a gene. DNA of the CDR3: TGTGCCTGGAGCCCCAGACAGGGGCTAAATGAAAAACTGTTTTTT. Its protein product is CAWSPRQGLNEKLFF.

The CDR3 bases are TGTGCCAGCAGCTTAGCGCTCGGGGAGGGGACTGAAGCTTTCTTT. Protein product: CASSLALGEGTEAFF. The chain is built from TRBV7-9 and TRBJ1-1, with D maybe TRBD1 (5 bases). Germline V gene data show CDR1 as SEHNR and CDR2 as FQNEAQ (reference sequence). V lost 0 bases, J lost 5 bases, and 13 bases lay in between. This CDR3 spans 15 amino acids. The full variable domain, rest sourced from reference TRBV7-9 and TRBJ1-1, is DTGVSQNPRHKITKRGQNVTFRCDPISEHNRLYWYRQTLGQGPEFLTYFQNEAQLEKSRLLSDRFSAERPKGSFSTLEIQRTEQGDSAMYLCASSLALGEGTEAFFGQGTRLTVV.

This rearrangement joins TRBV7-2 to TRBJ1-6, with TRBD1 matching over 9 bases. CDR3 length: 15 residues. The junction had 10 bases not matched to a gene; V was cut back by 3 bases and J by 13 bases. The germline gives CDR1 SGHTA, CDR2 FQGNSA. CDR3 loop: CASSFRTGQGGPLHF. The CDR3 region has the DNA TGTGCCAGCAGCTTCCGGACGGGACAGGGAGGCCCCCTCCACTTT. Full variable domain (outside the CDR3, taken from reference TRBV7-2 and TRBJ1-6): GAGVSQSPSNKVTEKGKDVELRCDPISGHTALYWYRQSLGQGLEFLIYFQGNSAPDKSGLPSDRFSAERTGGSVSTLTIQRTQQEDSAVYLCASSFRTGQGGPLHFGNGTRLTVT.

V gene TRBV5-1 combines with J gene TRBJ2-2, with 11 positions matching TRBD1. Trimming at V came to 4 bases and at J to 6 bases, leaving 5 bases not matched to a gene. Germline V gene lookup returns CDR1 SGHRS and CDR2 YFSETQ. The CDR3 runs 15 residues. The CDR3 region has the DNA TGCGCCAGCAGCCCGCAGGGACAGGGGGCCGGGGAGCTGTTTTTT. Its translation: CASSPQGQGAGELFF.

The chain recombines TRBV15 with TRBJ1-6; 10 nucleotides match TRBD1. Germline CDR1 is LNHNV and CDR2 is YYDKDF (reference sequence). The J segment lost 9 bases and the V segment lost 4 bases, leaving 3 bases of the junction unmatched. This CDR3 contains 14 residues. For the CDR3, the DNA is TGTGCCACCAGCAAGGGACAGGGGATTTCACCCCTCCACTTT. Protein sequence: CATSKGQGISPLHF.

V and J are TRBV10-3 and TRBJ2-2; D gene unclear. CDR1 ENHRY and CDR2 SYGVKD come from the germline V gene. This CDR3 is built from 12 residues. Between the trimmed V and J ends, which lost 2 bases and 7 bases, there was a span of 5 bases. The CDR3 region has the DNA TGTGCCATCAGTGAGCAGGACGGGGAGCTGTTTTTT. Translated, it gives CAISEQDGELFF.

V and J are TRBV19 and TRBJ2-7; maybe TRBD2 (5 bases). Germline V gives CDR1 LNHDA, CDR2 SQIVND (reference sequence). Trimming cost V 9 bases and J 3 bases, with 12 bases left between them. This CDR3 comprises 12 residues. CDR3 loop: CASGRTVYEQYF. The CDR3 DNA reads TGTGCCAGCGGACGGACTGTCTACGAGCAGTACTTC.

The CDR3 sequence: CASSQAKREGMSSYEQYF. In DNA form, the CDR3 reads TGTGCCAGCAGCCAAGCGAAGCGGGAGGGGATGAGCTCCTACGAGCAGTACTTC. This rearrangement joins TRBV3-1 (or the pseudogene TRBV3-2) to TRBJ2-7, with TRBD2 matching 10 bases. The length of the CDR3 is 18 residues. CDR1 and CDR2 (germline): LGHDT, YNNKEL (reference sequence). The V and J ends lost 1 base and 0 bases, in that order; junction bases with no gene match: 9.

V is TRBV12-3 or TRBV12-4 and J is TRBJ1-2, with D possibly being TRBD1 (6 bases). V lost 2 bases, J lost 7 bases, and 8 bases lay in between. The length of the CDR3 is 12 residues. CDR3 protein: CASSLSGAGYTF. The CDR3 DNA reads as TGTGCCAGCAGTTTATCAGGGGCTGGCTACACCTTC.